This T cell receptor (beta chain) was sequenced for a study of CXCR3-negative and CXCR3-positive naive CD8 T cells (dated by TCRdb to between 2018 and 2021). Turning to the overall study: About 135 million TRB reads were obtained in total, roughly 1.5 +/- 0.3 million reads per library. The diversity and physicochemical repertoire analyses included 11 donors pooled from two independent experiments. Naive subsets from 5 donors and memory cells from 3 donors were included in the TRBV-TRBJ cluster analysis.

Sequenced on a NextSeq 550. The Human TCR Profiling Kit (MiLaboratory) was used to make UMI-labeled 5' RACE TRB cDNA libraries. cDNA synthesis used the entire amount of extracted RNA, and PCR amplification then used the entire amount of cDNA produced. Libraries were prepared in parallel using an identical number of PCR cycles. In the source study's methods: With a requirement of at least two reads per UMI, MIGEC and MiXCR extracted about 48,000 +/- 9,800 unique UMI-labeled TRB cDNA molecules per library. On average, each library contained about 40,000 +/- 10,000 functional in-frame TRB CDR3 nucleotide clonotypes without stop codons. After downsampling to 5000 UMI-labeled TRB molecules per sample, diversity metrics such as normalized Shannon-Wiener and Chao1 were calculated in VDJtools. VDJtools computed clonotype-size-weighted physicochemical properties of the central five CDR3 residues: interaction energy, strength, volume and Kidera factor 4. After reprocessing by TCRdb, each CDR3 protein sequence is one entry, and no DNA is given. The V and J calls shown here were made by TCRdb, not taken from the authors' results. For this sample, the table gives about 46,000 distinct CDR3 sequences. Clones ranked in the top ten supply around 2.5% of the sample.

With regard to this clonotype: The target of this receptor is not known.

Each CD8+ T cell subset was flow-sorted in triplicate, with approximately 300,000 cells per subset placed directly into RLT lysis buffer. To keep memory contaminants out, a stringent definition of naive CD8+ T cells was applied: CD45RO-CCR7+CD27+CD95-. Standard density gradient centrifugation was used to isolate peripheral blood mononuclear cells from buffy coats. A FACSAria III was used to flow-sort naive CXCR3-negative and CXCR3-positive CD8+ T cells. An RNeasy Mini Kit was used to extract total RNA from the sorted cells. The research as a whole found: Similar TRBV-TRBJ usage was shown by naive CXCR3-negative and CXCR3-positive cells from the same donor, whereas distinct patterns were shown by memory cells. Compared with CXCR3-negative naive cells, CXCR3-positive naive cells had TRB CDR3s with higher hydrophobicity (lower Kidera factor 4), lower energy, and higher strength and volume indices. Freshly isolated PBMCs were used for most assays because CXCR3 expression partially decreased after cryopreservation. Both naive subsets had comparably high repertoire diversity, while memory CD8+ T cells had much lower repertoire diversity. Surface CD5, linked to self-reactivity in mice, was comparable between naive subsets; TCR interaction strength was therefore also inferred from TRB CDR3 physicochemical properties.

CDR3 length: 15 amino acids, cysteine to phenylalanine. The entry carries no DNA sequence. The germline V gene specifies SGHVS as CDR1 and FQNEAQ as CDR2. The specimen sequenced was naive CXCR3- CD8+ T cells from blood. Interpreted using the paper, the cell subset or site label stands for: CD45RO-CCR7+CD27+CD95- naive CD8+ T cells lacking CXCR3 (TNR3-). The receptor chain draws on TRBV7-8 and TRBJ2-3; the D call from TCRdb, TRBD1, cannot be confirmed without DNA. The clonotype was recovered from a human donor in good health. Some clones in this sample may be carry-over from other donors' samples. The CDR3 region has the sequence CASSILMWGTDTQYF.